The entry below describes one T cell receptor (beta chain). Its specificity is not known. With 60 Vbeta and 13 Jbeta primers, the PCR was carried out. TCRdb's table, derived via immunoSEQ multiplex PCR, lists solely in-frame clones and lacks some. The profile covers approximately 100,000 clones, with more than 75% appearing a single time and 12% taken by the ten largest. CDR1 and CDR2 from the germline V gene are SEHNR and FQNEAQ (reference sequence). V was cut by 5 bases and J by 5 bases, with 15 bases left in between. The CDR3 spans 14 residues. These data come from a study of cytomegalovirus exposure and HLA in healthy donors. Study results and caveats: Later on, a genetic analysis was performed. It linked a missense variant in DCLRE1C with V- and J-gene trimming of TCR beta. Most of the TCR beta V segments (in an earlier analysis) were productive either about 87% or about 30% of the time.

Sequences were obtained from PBMCs. This clonotype was sampled from a woman aged 40 to 50 in good health and CMV-seropositive. The chain combines TRBV7-9 with TRBJ2-5; D is possibly TRBD1 (6 bases). The CDR3 DNA reads TGTGCCAGCAGCACCTTGGACAGAGTTGAGACCCAGTACTTC. This encodes CASSTLDRVETQYF. Using reference TRBV7-9 and TRBJ2-5 for the parts outside the CDR3, the full variable domain is DTGVSQNPRHKITKRGQNVTFRCDPISEHNRLYWYRQTLGQGPEFLTYFQNEAQLEKSRLLSDRFSAERPKGSFSTLEIQRTEQGDSAMYLCASSTLDRVETQYFGPGTRLLVL.